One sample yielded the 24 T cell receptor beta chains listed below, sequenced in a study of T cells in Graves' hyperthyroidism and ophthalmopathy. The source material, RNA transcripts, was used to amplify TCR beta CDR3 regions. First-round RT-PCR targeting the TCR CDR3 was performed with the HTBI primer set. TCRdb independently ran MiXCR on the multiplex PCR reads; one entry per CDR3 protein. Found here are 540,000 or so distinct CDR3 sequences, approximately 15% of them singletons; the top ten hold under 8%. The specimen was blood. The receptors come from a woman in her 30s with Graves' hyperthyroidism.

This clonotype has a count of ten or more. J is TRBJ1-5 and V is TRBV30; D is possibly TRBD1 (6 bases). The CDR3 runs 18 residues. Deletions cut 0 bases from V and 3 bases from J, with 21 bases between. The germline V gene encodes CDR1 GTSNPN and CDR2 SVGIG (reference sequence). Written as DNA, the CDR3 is TGTGCCTGGAGTGTACAGTCTGGTGGCAGGGGCTACAATCAGCCCCAGCATTTT. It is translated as CAWSVQSGGRGYNQPQHF.

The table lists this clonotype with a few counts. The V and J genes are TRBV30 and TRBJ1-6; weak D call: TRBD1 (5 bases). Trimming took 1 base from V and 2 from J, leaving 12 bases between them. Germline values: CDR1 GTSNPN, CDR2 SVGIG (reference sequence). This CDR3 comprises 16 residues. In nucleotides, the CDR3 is TGTGCCTGGAGTGGGGGGGGGAAAGCCTATAATTCACCCCTCCACTTT. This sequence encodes CAWSGGGKAYNSPLHF.

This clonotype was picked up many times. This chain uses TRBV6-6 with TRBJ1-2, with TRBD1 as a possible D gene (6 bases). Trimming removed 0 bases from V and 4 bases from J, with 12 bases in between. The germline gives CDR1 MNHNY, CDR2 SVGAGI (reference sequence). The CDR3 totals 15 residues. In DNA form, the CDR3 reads TGTGCCAGCAGTTACTCGGGAGCGACAGGCTATGGCTACACCTTC. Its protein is CASSYSGATGYGYTF.

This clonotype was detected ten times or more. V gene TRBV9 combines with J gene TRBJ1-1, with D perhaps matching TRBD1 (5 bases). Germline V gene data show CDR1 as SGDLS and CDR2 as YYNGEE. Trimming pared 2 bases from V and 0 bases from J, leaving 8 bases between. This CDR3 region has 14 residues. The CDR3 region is CASSVDSMNTEAFF. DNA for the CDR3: TGTGCCAGCAGCGTCGACAGCATGAACACTGAAGCTTTCTTT.

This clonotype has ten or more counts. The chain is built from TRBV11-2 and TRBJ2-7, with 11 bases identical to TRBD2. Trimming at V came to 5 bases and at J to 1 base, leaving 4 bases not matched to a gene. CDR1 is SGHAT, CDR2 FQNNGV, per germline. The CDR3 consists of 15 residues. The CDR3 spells CASSRRTSGSYEQYF. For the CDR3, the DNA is TGTGCCAGCAGCCGCAGGACTAGCGGGTCCTACGAGCAGTACTTC.

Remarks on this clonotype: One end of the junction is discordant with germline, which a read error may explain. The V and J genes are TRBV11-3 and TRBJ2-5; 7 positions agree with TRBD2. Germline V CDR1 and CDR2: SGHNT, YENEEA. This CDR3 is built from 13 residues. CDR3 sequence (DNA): TGTGCCAGCAGCTTGGCGGGAGAAGAGGCCCAGTACTTC. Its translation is CASSLAGEEAQYF. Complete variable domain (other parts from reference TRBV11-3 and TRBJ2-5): EAGVVQSPRYKIIEKKQPVAFWCNPISGHNTLYWYLQNLGQGPELLIRYENEEAVDDSQLPKDRFSAERLKGVDSTLKIQPAELGDSAVYLCASSLAGEEAQYFGPGTRLLVL.

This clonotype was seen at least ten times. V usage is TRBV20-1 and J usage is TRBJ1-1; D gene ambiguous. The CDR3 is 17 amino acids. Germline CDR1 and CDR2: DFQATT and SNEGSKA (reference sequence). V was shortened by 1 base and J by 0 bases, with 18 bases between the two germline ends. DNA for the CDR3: TGCAGTGCTAGAGCCGGAACCCAAGAGGGCTTGAACACTGAAGCTTTCTTT. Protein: CSARAGTQEGLNTEAFF.

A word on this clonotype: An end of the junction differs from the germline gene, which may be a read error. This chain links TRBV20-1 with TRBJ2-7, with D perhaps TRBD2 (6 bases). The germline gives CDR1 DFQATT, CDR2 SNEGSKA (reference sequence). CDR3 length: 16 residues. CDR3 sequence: CSARDLERASSYEQYF. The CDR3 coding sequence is TGTAGTGCTAGAGATCTAGAGCGGGCGAGCTCCTACGAGCAGTACTTC.

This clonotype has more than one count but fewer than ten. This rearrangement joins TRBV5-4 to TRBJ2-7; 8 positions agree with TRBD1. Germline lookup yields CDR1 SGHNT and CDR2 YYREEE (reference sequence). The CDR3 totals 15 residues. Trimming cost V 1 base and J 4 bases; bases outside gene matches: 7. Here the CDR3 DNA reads TGTGCCAGCAGCTTGCCGGGACAGGAGCAGTACGAGCAGTACTTC. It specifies CASSLPGQEQYEQYF.

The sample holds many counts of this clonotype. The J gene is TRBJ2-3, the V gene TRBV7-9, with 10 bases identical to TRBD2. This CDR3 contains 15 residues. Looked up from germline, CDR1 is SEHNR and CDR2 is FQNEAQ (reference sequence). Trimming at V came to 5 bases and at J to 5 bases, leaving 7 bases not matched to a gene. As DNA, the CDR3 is TGTGCCAGCAGCCCTAGCGGGAGCGCACGAGATACGCAGTATTTT. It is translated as CASSPSGSARDTQYF.

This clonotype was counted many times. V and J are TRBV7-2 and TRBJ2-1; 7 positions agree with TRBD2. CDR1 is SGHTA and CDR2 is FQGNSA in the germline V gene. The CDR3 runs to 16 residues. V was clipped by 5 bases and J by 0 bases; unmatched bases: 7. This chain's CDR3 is CASSVWGTISYNEQFF. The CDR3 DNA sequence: TGTGCCAGCAGCGTCTGGGGGACTATCTCCTACAATGAGCAGTTCTTC.

CDR3 in DNA: TGTGCCAGCAGCGTAGGGCCCGAGACTCGAAACATTCAGTACTTC. Protein sequence: CASSVGPETRNIQYF. The genes are TRBV9 and TRBJ2-4; D remains unclear. Deletions cut 0 bases from V and 6 bases from J, with 13 bases between. Germline-derived CDR1 and CDR2 are SGDLS and YYNGEE. This CDR3 has 15 residues. Supplemented by reference TRBV9 and TRBJ2-4, the full variable domain reads DSGVTQTPKHLITATGQRVTLRCSPRSGDLSVYWYQQSLDQGLQFLIQYYNGEERAKGNILERFSAQQFPDLHSELNLSSLELGDSALYFCASSVGPETRNIQYFGAGTRLSVL.

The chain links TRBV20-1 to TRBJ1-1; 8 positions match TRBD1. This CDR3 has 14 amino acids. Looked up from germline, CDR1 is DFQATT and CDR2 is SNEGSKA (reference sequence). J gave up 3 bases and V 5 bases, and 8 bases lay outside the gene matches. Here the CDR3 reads CSAETGDGHTEAFF. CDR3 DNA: TGCAGTGCTGAGACAGGGGATGGGCACACTGAAGCTTTCTTT.

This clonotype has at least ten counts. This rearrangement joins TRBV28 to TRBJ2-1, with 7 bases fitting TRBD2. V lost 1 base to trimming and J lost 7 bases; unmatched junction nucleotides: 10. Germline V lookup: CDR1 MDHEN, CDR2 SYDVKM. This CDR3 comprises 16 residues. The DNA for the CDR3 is TGTGCCAGCAGTTTATCATGGGCGGGAGTTGGAAATGAGCAGTTCTTC. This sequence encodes CASSLSWAGVGNEQFF.

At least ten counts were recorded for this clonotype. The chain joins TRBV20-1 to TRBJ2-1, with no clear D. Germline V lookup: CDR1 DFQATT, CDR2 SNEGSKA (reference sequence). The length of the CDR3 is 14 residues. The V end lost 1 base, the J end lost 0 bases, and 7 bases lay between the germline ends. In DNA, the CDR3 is TGCAGTGCTAGAGTACGTAGCTCCTACAATGAGCAGTTCTTC. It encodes CSARVRSSYNEQFF.

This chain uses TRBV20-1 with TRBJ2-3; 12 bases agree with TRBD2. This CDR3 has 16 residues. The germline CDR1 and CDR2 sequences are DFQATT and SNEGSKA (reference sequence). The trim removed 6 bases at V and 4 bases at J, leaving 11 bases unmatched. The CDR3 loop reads CSAPLLAGGPSDTQYF. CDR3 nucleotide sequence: TGCAGTGCACCGCTTCTAGCGGGAGGGCCATCAGATACGCAGTATTTT.

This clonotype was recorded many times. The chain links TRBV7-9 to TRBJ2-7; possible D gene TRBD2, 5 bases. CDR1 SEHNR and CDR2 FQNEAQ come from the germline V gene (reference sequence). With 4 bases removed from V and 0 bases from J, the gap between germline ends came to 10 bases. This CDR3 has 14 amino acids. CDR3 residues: CASSSTGDSYEQYF. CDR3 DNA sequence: TGTGCCAGCAGCTCGACCGGGGACTCCTACGAGCAGTACTTC.

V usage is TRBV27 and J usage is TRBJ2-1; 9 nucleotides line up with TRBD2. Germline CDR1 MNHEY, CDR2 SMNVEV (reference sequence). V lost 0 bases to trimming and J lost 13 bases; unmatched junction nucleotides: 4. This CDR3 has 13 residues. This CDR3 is CASSLSAGGSQFF. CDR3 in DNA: TGTGCCAGCAGTTTATCTGCGGGAGGGTCCCAGTTCTTC.

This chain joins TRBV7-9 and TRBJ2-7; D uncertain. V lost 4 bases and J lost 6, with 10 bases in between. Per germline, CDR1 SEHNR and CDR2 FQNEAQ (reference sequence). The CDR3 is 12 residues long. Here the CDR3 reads CASSSARREQYF. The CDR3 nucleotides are TGTGCCAGCAGCTCCGCTAGGCGCGAGCAGTACTTC.

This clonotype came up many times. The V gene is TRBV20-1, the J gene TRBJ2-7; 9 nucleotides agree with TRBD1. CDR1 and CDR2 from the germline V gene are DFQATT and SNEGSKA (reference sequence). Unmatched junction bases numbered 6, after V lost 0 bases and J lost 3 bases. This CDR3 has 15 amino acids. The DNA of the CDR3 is TGCAGTGCTAGAGACCACAGGGGGCAAGACTACGAGCAGTACTTC. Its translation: CSARDHRGQDYEQYF.

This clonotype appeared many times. The CDR3 nucleotides read TGTGCCAGCAGCTTAGGGGGTCCTGGCTATGGCTACACCTTC. Translated: CASSLGGPGYGYTF. J is TRBJ1-2 and V is TRBV11-2, with no clear D. The CDR3 runs to 14 residues. Trimming pared 1 base from V and 4 bases from J, leaving 10 bases between. Per germline, CDR1 SGHAT and CDR2 FQNNGV.

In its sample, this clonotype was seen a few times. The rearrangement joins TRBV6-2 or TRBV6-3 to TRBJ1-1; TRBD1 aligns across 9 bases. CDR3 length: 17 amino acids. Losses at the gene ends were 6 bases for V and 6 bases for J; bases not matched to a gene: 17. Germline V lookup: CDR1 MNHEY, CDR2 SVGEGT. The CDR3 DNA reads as TGTGCCAGCAGCACAACCGGGCTTAACAGGGGGCAGGCTGAAGCTTTCTTT. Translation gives CASSTTGLNRGQAEAFF.

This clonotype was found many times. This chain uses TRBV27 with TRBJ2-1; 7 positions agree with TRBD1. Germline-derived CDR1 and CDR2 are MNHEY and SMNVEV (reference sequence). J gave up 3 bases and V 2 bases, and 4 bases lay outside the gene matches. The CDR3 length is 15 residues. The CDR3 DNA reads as TGTGCCAGCAGTTTAGGTCAGGGGGACTACAATGAGCAGTTCTTC. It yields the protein CASSLGQGDYNEQFF.

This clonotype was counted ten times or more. In DNA form, the CDR3 reads TGTGCCAGCAGCCAGTGGCGGAGGAACACCGGGGAGCTGTTTTTT. This sequence encodes CASSQWRRNTGELFF. The V call is TRBV2, the J call TRBJ2-2; the D is unclear. Germline V gene lookup returns CDR1 SNHLY and CDR2 FYNNEI. The CDR3 totals 15 residues. V was pared by 6 bases and J by 1 base, with 12 bases between.